Presented here are 5 T cell receptor beta chains from one specimen sequenced in a study of graft-versus-host responses after intestinal transplantation. Their specific antigens are unknown. Libraries were prepared by immunoSEQ multiplex PCR; TCRdb keeps only in-frame clonotypes and omits some of them. The table has 130,000 or so clones, 80% to 95% seen once. The specimen was unstimulated CD4+ T cells sorted from spleen or lymph node cells, collected before intestinal transplant. The source of these receptors is a human donor who received an intestinal transplant.

The chain combines TRBV7-9 with TRBJ1-4, with D unresolved. V lost 3 bases to trimming and J lost 8 bases, with 10 bases between them. This CDR3 is 13 amino acids long. From germline, CDR1 is SEHNR and CDR2 FQNEAQ (reference sequence). CDR3 sequence reads: CASSFEDGEKLFF. CDR3 nucleotides: TGTGCCAGCAGCTTTGAAGATGGGGAAAAACTGTTTTTT.

The genes are TRBV5-1 and TRBJ2-3; D is unclear. Germline V CDR1 and CDR2: SGHRS, YFSETQ. V lost 0 bases to trimming and J lost 0 bases, with 17 bases between them. The CDR3 sequence is 18 residues long. The CDR3 nucleotides read TGCGCCAGCAGCTTGGCCGTGGGTAGCTCATTTAGCACAGATACGCAGTATTTT. Translating it yields CASSLAVGSSFSTDTQYF.

The chain joins TRBV28 to TRBJ1-2; the match to TRBD1 covers 7 bases. The CDR3 has 17 amino acids. Germline V lookup: CDR1 MDHEN, CDR2 SYDVKM. V shed 6 bases, J shed 0 bases, and the junction held 13 bases outside the gene matches. The CDR3 loop reads CASSLGQVTQSNYGYTF. For the CDR3, the DNA is TGTGCCAGCAGCCTCGGACAGGTTACACAGTCTAACTATGGCTACACCTTC.

This chain links TRBV27 with TRBJ2-7, with D tentatively TRBD1 (6 bases). V gave up 4 bases and J gave up 0 bases, with 16 bases separating them. The CDR3 loop spans 16 amino acids. In germline, CDR1 is MNHEY, CDR2 SMNVEV (reference sequence). CDR3: CASSSIQGPTSYEQYF. In DNA, the CDR3 is TGTGCCAGCAGTTCCATACAGGGTCCTACCTCCTACGAGCAGTACTTC.

The chain is built from TRBV7-3 and TRBJ2-1, with D maybe TRBD1 (6 bases). The CDR3 sequence is 15 residues long. Deletions cut 5 bases from V and 5 bases from J, with 16 bases between. CDR1 and CDR2 from the germline V gene are SGHTA and FQGTGA. The CDR3 DNA reads as TGTGCCAGCAGCCCAAGCCCGGACAGCCACAATGAGCAGTTCTTC. It codes for CASSPSPDSHNEQFF.